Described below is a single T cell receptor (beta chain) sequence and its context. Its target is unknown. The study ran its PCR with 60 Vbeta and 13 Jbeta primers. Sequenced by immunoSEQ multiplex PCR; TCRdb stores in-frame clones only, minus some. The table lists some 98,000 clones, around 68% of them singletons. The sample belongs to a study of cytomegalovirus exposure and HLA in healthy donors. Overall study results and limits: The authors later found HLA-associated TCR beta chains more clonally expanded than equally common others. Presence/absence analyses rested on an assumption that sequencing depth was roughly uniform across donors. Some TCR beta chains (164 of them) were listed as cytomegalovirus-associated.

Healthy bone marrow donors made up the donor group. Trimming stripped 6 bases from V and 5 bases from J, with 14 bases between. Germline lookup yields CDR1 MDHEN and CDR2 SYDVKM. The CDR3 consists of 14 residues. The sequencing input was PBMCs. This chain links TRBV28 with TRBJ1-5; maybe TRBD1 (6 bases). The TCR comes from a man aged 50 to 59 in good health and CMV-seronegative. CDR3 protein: CASRMGHLDQPQHF. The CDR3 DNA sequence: TGTGCCAGCAGGATGGGACACCTGGATCAGCCCCAGCATTTT.